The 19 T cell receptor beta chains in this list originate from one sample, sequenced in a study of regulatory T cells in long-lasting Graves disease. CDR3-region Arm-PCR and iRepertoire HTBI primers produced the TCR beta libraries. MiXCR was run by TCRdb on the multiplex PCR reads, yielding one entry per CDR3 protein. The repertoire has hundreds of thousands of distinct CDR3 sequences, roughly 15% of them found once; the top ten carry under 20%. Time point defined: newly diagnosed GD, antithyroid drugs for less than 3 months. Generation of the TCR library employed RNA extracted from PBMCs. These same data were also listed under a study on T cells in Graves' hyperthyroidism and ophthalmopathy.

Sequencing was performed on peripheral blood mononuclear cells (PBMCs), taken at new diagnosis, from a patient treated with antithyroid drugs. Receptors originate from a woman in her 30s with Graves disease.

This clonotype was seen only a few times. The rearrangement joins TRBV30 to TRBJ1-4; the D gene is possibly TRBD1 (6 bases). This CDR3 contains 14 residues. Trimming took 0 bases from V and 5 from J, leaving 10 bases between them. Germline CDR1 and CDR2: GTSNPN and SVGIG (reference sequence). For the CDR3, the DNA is TGTGCCTGGAGTGTACAGGGTCGGAATGAAAAACTGTTTTTT. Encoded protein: CAWSVQGRNEKLFF.

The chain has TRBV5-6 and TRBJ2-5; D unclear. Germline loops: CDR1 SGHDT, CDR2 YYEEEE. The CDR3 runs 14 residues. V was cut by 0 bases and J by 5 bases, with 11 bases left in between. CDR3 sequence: CASSLAIGSETQYF. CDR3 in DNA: TGTGCCAGCAGCTTGGCCATCGGGTCGGAGACCCAGTACTTC.

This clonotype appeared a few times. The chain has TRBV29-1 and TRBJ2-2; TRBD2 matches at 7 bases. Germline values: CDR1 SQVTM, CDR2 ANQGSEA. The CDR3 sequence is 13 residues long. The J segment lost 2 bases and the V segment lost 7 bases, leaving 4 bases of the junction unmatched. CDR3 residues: CSGGGFNTGELFF. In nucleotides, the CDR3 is TGCAGCGGGGGGGGATTTAACACCGGGGAGCTGTTTTTT.

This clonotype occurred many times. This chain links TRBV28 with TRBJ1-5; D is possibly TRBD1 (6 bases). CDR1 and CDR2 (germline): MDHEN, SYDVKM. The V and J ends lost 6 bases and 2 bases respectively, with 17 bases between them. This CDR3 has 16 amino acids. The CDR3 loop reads CASRMRGRGRNQPQHF. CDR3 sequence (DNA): TGTGCCAGCAGAATGCGGGGCAGGGGCCGCAATCAGCCCCAGCATTTT.

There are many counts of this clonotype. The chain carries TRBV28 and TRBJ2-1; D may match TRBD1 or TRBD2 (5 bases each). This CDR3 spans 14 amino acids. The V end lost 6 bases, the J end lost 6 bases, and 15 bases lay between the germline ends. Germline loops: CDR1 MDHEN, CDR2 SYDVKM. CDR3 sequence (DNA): TGTGCCAGCAGCAGTTATTCGGGGCGCAATGAGCAGTTCTTC. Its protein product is CASSSYSGRNEQFF.

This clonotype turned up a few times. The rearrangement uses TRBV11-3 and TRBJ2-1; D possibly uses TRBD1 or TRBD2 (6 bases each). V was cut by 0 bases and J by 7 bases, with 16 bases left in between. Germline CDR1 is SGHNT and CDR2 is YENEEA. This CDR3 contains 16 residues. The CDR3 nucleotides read TGTGCCAGCAGCTTAGAAAAGGGGGGATCGCGGAATGAGCAGTTCTTC. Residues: CASSLEKGGSRNEQFF.

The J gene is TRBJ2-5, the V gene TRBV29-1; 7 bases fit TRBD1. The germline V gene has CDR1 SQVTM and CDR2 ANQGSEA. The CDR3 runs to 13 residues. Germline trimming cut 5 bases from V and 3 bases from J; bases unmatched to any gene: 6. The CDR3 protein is CSVPTGTEETQYF. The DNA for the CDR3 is TGCAGCGTTCCGACAGGGACGGAAGAGACCCAGTACTTC.

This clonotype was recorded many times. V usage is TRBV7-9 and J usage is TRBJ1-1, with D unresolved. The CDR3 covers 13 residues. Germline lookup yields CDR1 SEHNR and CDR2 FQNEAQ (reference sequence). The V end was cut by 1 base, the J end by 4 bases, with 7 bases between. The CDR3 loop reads CASSLERATEAFF. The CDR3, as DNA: TGTGCCAGCAGCTTAGAAAGGGCCACTGAAGCTTTCTTT.

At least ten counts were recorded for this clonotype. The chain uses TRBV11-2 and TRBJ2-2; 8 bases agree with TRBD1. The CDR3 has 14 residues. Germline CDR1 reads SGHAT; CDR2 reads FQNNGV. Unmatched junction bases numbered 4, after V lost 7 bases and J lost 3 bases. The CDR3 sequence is CASTQGAHTGELFF. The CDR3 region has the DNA TGTGCCAGCACCCAGGGGGCGCACACCGGGGAGCTGTTTTTT.

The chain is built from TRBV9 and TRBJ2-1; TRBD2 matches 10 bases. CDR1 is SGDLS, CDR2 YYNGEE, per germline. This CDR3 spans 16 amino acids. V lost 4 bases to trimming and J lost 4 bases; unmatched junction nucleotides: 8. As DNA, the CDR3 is TGTGCCAGCAGCAGGATTAGCGGGAGGACATACAATGAGCAGTTCTTC. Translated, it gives CASSRISGRTYNEQFF.

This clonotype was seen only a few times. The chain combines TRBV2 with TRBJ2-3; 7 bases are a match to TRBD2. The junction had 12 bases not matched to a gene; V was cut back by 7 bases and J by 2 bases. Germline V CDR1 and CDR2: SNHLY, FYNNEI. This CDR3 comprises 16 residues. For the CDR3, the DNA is TGTGCCAGCACCTTCACCATCACTAGCGACACAGATACGCAGTATTTT. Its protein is CASTFTITSDTDTQYF.

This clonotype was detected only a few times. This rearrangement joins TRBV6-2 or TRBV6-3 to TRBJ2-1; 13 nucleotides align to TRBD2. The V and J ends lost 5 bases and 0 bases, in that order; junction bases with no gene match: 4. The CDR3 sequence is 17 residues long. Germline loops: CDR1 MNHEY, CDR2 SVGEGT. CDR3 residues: CASSGGLAGSSYNEQFF. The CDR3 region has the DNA TGTGCCAGCAGTGGGGGACTAGCGGGGTCCTCCTACAATGAGCAGTTCTTC.

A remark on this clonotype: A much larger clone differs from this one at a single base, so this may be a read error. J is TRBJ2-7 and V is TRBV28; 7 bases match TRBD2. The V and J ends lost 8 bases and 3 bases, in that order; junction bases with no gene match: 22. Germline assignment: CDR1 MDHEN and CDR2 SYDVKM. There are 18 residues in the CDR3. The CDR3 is CASGLGEITSGLNYEQYF. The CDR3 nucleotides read TGTGCCAGCGGTCTAGGGGAAATAACTTCGGGACTAAACTACGAGCAGTACTTC.

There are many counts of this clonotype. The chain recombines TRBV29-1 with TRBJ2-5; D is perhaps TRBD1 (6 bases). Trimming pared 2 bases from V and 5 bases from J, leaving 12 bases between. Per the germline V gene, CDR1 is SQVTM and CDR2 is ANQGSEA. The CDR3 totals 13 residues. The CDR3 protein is CSVEWDIYETQYF. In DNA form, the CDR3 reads TGCAGCGTTGAATGGGACATCTATGAGACCCAGTACTTC. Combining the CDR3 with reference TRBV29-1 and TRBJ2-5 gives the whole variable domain SAVISQKPSRDICQRGTSLTIQCQVDSQVTMMFWYRQQPGQSLTLIATANQGSEATYESGFVIDKFPISRPNLTFSTLTVSNMSPEDSSIYLCSVEWDIYETQYFGPGTRLLVL.

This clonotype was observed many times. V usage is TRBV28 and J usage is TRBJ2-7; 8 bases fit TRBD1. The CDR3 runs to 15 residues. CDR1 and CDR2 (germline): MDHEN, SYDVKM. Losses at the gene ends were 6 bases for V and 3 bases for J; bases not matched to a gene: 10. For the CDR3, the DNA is TGTGCCAGCAGCCCCTTCGGACAGGGACGCTACGAGCAGTACTTC. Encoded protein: CASSPFGQGRYEQYF.

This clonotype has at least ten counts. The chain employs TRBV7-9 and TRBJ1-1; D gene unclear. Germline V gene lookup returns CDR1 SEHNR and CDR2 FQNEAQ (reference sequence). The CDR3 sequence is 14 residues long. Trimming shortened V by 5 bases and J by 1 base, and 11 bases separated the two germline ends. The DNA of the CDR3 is TGTGCCAGCAGCCCCTACCCAGGGAACACTGAAGCTTTCTTT. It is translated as CASSPYPGNTEAFF.

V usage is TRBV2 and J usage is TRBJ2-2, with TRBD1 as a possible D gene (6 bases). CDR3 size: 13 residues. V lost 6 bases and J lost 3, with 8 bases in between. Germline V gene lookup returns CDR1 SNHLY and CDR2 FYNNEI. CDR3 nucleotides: TGTGCCAGCAGGGACAGCTACACCGGGGAGCTGTTTTTT. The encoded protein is CASRDSYTGELFF.

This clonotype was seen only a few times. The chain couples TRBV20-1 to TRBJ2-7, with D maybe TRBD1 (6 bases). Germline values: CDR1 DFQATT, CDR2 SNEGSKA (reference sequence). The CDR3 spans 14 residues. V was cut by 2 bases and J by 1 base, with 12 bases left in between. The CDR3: CSARSDQGSYEQYF. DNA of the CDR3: TGCAGTGCTAGATCGGATCAGGGGTCCTACGAGCAGTACTTC.

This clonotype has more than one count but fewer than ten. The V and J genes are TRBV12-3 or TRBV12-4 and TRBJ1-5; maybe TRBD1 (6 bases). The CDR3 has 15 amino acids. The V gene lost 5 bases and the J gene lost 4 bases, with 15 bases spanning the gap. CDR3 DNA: TGTGCCAGCAGTCCACAGGGTCAACTAAATCAGCCCCAGCATTTT. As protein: CASSPQGQLNQPQHF.